The 24 T cell receptor beta chains below were found in one sample sequenced in a study of cytomegalovirus exposure and HLA in healthy donors. A multiplex PCR was run with 60 Vbeta primers and 13 Jbeta primers. Clones were sequenced by immunoSEQ multiplex PCR, and TCRdb holds only the in-frame ones, with some missing. The table has fewer than 200,000 clones, roughly 85% seen once; the top ten hold around 0.96%. Sequenced: PBMCs. The receptors originated from a woman in her 50s in good health and CMV-seropositive.

The chain carries TRBV9 and TRBJ2-2; D not certain. The CDR3 is 17 residues long. Per the germline V gene, CDR1 is SGDLS and CDR2 is YYNGEE. V gave up 0 bases and J gave up 3 bases, with 15 bases separating them. DNA of the CDR3: TGTGCCAGCAGCGTAGGATCGGCAGGAACCTACACCGGGGAGCTGTTTTTT. Protein: CASSVGSAGTYTGELFF.

The chain recombines TRBV7-2 with TRBJ2-5, with TRBD1 matching over 7 bases. The CDR3 covers 15 residues. Germline V gene sequence: CDR1 SGHTA, CDR2 FQGNSA. V lost 0 bases to trimming and J lost 7 bases; unmatched junction nucleotides: 8. CDR3 sequence reads: CASSLAQGGAGTQYF. The CDR3 bases are TGTGCCAGCAGCTTAGCGCAAGGGGGCGCCGGGACCCAGTACTTC.

The V gene is TRBV27, the J gene TRBJ2-1; 7 nucleotides match TRBD2. Germline values: CDR1 MNHEY, CDR2 SMNVEV (reference sequence). The length of the CDR3 is 14 residues. J was trimmed by 4 bases and V by 8 bases; bases with no gene match: 8. CDR3 residues: CASRGGYTYNEQFF. As DNA, the CDR3 is TGTGCCAGCCGCGGGGGATACACTTACAATGAGCAGTTCTTC.

V usage is TRBV7-9 and J usage is TRBJ1-1, with no clear D. In germline, CDR1 is SEHNR, CDR2 FQNEAQ (reference sequence). The CDR3 totals 13 residues. V was trimmed by 0 bases and J by 3 bases, leaving 5 bases between them. The CDR3 loop reads CASSLASHTEAFF. DNA for the CDR3: TGTGCCAGCAGCTTAGCGAGTCACACTGAAGCTTTCTTT.

The chain is built from TRBV7-9 and TRBJ1-1; the D is unclear. The CDR3 has 13 amino acids. The V gene's germline CDR1 is SEHNR and CDR2 FQNEAQ (reference sequence). Trimming removed 3 bases at V and 1 base at J, with 6 bases between. CDR3 region: CASSFVENTEAFF. In DNA, the CDR3 is TGTGCCAGCAGCTTCGTAGAGAACACTGAAGCTTTCTTT.

The chain uses TRBV28 and TRBJ1-5, with a weak D call TRBD1 (5 bases). This CDR3 comprises 14 residues. Trimming cost V 2 bases and J 6 bases, with 11 bases left between them. Germline V lookup: CDR1 MDHEN, CDR2 SYDVKM. CDR3 region: CASSLTGETQPQHF. CDR3 sequence (DNA): TGTGCCAGCAGTTTAACGGGGGAGACTCAGCCCCAGCATTTT. Full variable domain (outside the CDR3, taken from reference TRBV28 and TRBJ1-5): DVKVTQSSRYLVKRTGEKVFLECVQDMDHENMFWYRQDPGLGLRLIYFSYDVKMKEKGDIPEGYSVSREKKERFSLILESASTNQTSMYLCASSLTGETQPQHFGDGTRLSIL.

The rearrangement links TRBV30 to TRBJ2-2; the D is unclear. CDR3 length equals 14 residues. Germline V gene lookup returns CDR1 GTSNPN and CDR2 SVGIG (reference sequence). V shed 0 bases and J shed 4 bases, with 9 bases lying between them. The CDR3 sequence: CAWSVMYSTGELFF. DNA of the CDR3: TGTGCCTGGAGTGTAATGTATAGCACCGGGGAGCTGTTTTTT. The full variable domain, its missing parts supplied by reference TRBV30 and TRBJ2-2, is SQTIHQWPATLVQPVGSPLSLECTVEGTSNPNLYWYRQAAGRGLQLLFYSVGIGQISSEVPQNLSASRPQDRQFILSSKKLLLSDSGFYLCAWSVMYSTGELFFGEGSRLTVL.

The chain combines TRBV5-3 with TRBJ2-7, with D unresolved. TRBV5-3 is sorted into the ORF group, with uncertain function. The CDR3 spans 17 residues. The V end lost 0 bases, the J end lost 2 bases, and 18 bases lay between the germline ends. CDR3 in DNA: TGTGCCAGAAGCTTGGGTAGTTGTGGCGGCCCTGCCTACGAGCAGTACTTC. This codes for CARSLGSCGGPAYEQYF.

This rearrangement joins TRBV9 to TRBJ2-5; D is unclear. The CDR3 contains 13 residues. Germline V gene sequence: CDR1 SGDLS, CDR2 YYNGEE. V shed 2 bases and J shed 2 bases, with 7 bases lying between them. Here the CDR3 reads CASSVQVQETQYF. CDR3 bases: TGTGCCAGCAGCGTGCAGGTACAAGAGACCCAGTACTTC. The variable domain in full, completed from reference TRBV9 and TRBJ2-5, reads DSGVTQTPKHLITATGQRVTLRCSPRSGDLSVYWYQQSLDQGLQFLIQYYNGEERAKGNILERFSAQQFPDLHSELNLSSLELGDSALYFCASSVQVQETQYFGPGTRLLVL.

The J gene is TRBJ1-1, the V gene TRBV6-6, with D possibly matching TRBD1 (6 bases). This CDR3 comprises 14 residues. Trimming cost V 4 bases and J 0 bases, with 9 bases left between them. In germline, CDR1 is MNHNY, CDR2 SVGAGI (reference sequence). The CDR3 protein is CASSSGEMNTEAFF. CDR3 DNA sequence: TGTGCCAGCAGTTCAGGGGAGATGAACACTGAAGCTTTCTTT.

The rearrangement links TRBV28 to TRBJ2-7; D might be TRBD2 (6 bases). CDR1 and CDR2 from the germline V gene are MDHEN and SYDVKM. This CDR3 is 14 amino acids long. V lost 2 bases, J lost 7 bases, and 15 bases lay in between. The CDR3 spells CASSLAGKWWEQYF. Written as DNA, the CDR3 is TGTGCCAGCAGTTTAGCGGGGAAGTGGTGGGAGCAGTACTTC.

This clone has only a few counts. The rearrangement joins TRBV19 to TRBJ1-4; 7 bases agree with TRBD1. Per the germline V gene, CDR1 is LNHDA and CDR2 is SQIVND (reference sequence). The CDR3 contains 15 residues. With 5 bases clipped from V and 4 bases from J, the junction kept 7 bases outside the gene matches. CDR3 nucleotide sequence: TGTGCCAGTAGTGCCTGGGACAGTCGTAATGAAAAACTGTTTTTT. Its translation is CASSAWDSRNEKLFF.

The chain couples TRBV27 to TRBJ1-2, with TRBD1 matching 7 bases. Germline V gene lookup returns CDR1 MNHEY and CDR2 SMNVEV (reference sequence). V lost 4 bases, J lost 5 bases, and 13 bases stayed unmatched. CDR3 size: 16 residues. CDR3 sequence (DNA): TGTGCCAGCAGTTCCGGCCCCGCAGGGGGTAGTTATGGCTACACCTTC. Protein: CASSSGPAGGSYGYTF.

This clone was counted only a few times. This chain uses TRBV10-3 with TRBJ2-7, with D perhaps matching TRBD1 (6 bases). The V end lost 2 bases, the J end lost 7 bases, and 12 bases lay between the germline ends. CDR1 ENHRY and CDR2 SYGVKD come from the germline V gene. This CDR3 region has 13 residues. CDR3 nucleotide sequence: TGTGCCATCAGTGAGACAGGGCAGAGGGAGCAGTACTTC. Its translation: CAISETGQREQYF.

This chain uses TRBV5-1 with TRBJ2-3; unclear D gene. The CDR3 runs to 14 residues. Trimming removed 4 bases from V and 2 bases from J, with 11 bases in between. Germline V lookup: CDR1 SGHRS, CDR2 YFSETQ. This CDR3 is CASSPSAYTDTQYF. CDR3 nucleotides: TGCGCCAGCAGCCCAAGCGCCTACACAGATACGCAGTATTTT.

V and J are TRBV2 and TRBJ2-3, with TRBD2 identical over 9 bases. CDR1 SNHLY and CDR2 FYNNEI come from the germline V gene. The CDR3 has 15 residues. Germline trimming cut 5 bases from V and 2 bases from J; bases unmatched to any gene: 5. The CDR3 here is CASSLGGGATDTQYF. The DNA for the CDR3 is TGTGCCAGCAGTCTGGGCGGGGGGGCCACAGATACGCAGTATTTT.

The V gene is TRBV7-9, the J gene TRBJ2-7; 10 bases align to TRBD2. Germline V lookup: CDR1 SEHNR, CDR2 FQNEAQ (reference sequence). The CDR3 has 15 residues. Losses at the gene ends were 5 bases for V and 0 bases for J; bases not matched to a gene: 4. CDR3 protein: CASSLTSGISYEQYF. The CDR3 DNA reads as TGTGCCAGCAGCCTTACTAGCGGGATCTCCTACGAGCAGTACTTC.

The V and J genes are TRBV5-4 and TRBJ2-5; 8 positions match TRBD2. Germline CDR1 is SGHNT and CDR2 is YYREEE (reference sequence). V lost 4 bases, J lost 4 bases, and 9 bases stayed unmatched. The CDR3 is made up of 15 amino acids. The CDR3 coding sequence is TGTGCCAGCAGCCCGACGGGGGGGGCGGGAGAGACCCAGTACTTC. It encodes CASSPTGGAGETQYF.

The chain links TRBV28 to TRBJ2-5, with D tentatively TRBD1 (5 bases). Trimming pared 5 bases from V and 2 bases from J, leaving 12 bases between. This CDR3 contains 14 residues. The germline V gene encodes CDR1 MDHEN and CDR2 SYDVKM. As DNA, the CDR3 is TGTGCCAGCAGTGGACGGACAAGACAAGAGACCCAGTACTTC. This translates into CASSGRTRQETQYF.

The chain carries TRBV7-2 and TRBJ1-4; no firm D call. CDR3 length: 15 residues. V lost 5 bases to trimming and J lost 8 bases, with 18 bases between them. Germline V gene lookup returns CDR1 SGHTA and CDR2 FQGNSA. The CDR3 protein is CASSPLGSPGEKLFF. DNA of the CDR3: TGTGCCAGCAGCCCCCTGGGGTCCCCGGGGGAAAAACTGTTTTTT.

The CDR3, as DNA: TGTGCCAGCTCACCAGAGGGATACGGCAAAAACATTCAGTACTTC. Translating gives CASSPEGYGKNIQYF. The rearrangement joins TRBV18 to TRBJ2-4, with D possibly matching TRBD2 (5 bases). Trimming took off 2 bases at V and 3 bases at J, with 11 bases between the two ends. Germline CDR1 and CDR2: KGHSH and LQKENI. CDR3 length: 15 residues.

This clone occurred once. The J gene is TRBJ1-3, the V gene TRBV5-5; 7 positions match TRBD1. Trimming cost V 3 bases and J 1 base; bases outside gene matches: 1. The CDR3 consists of 14 residues. Germline V lookup: CDR1 SGHKS, CDR2 YYEKEE (reference sequence). CDR3 coding DNA: TGTGCCAGCAGCTGGACAGGTTCTGGAAACACCATATATTTT. It codes for CASSWTGSGNTIYF.

The CDR3 DNA reads TGTGCCAGTCGAAGCGGGGGGACAGATACGCAGTATTTT. It codes for CASRSGGTDTQYF. V and J are TRBV6-6 and TRBJ2-3; 9 bases align to TRBD2. CDR1 is MNHNY and CDR2 is SVGAGI in the germline V gene (reference sequence). Losses at the gene ends were 9 bases for V and 3 bases for J; bases not matched to a gene: 4. The CDR3 runs to 13 residues.

The chain employs TRBV6-4 and TRBJ2-5, with D possibly TRBD2 on 5 matching bases. Germline V gene lookup returns CDR1 MRHNA and CDR2 SNTAGT. This CDR3 has 21 residues. Between the trimmed V and J ends, which lost 2 bases and 5 bases, there was a span of 33 bases. CDR3 in DNA: TGTGCCAGCAGTGACCGCCTAAATACCATCTTTAGTGTCGGGCTAGCCGAGACCCAGTACTTC. Translated: CASSDRLNTIFSVGLAETQYF.